Below are 29 T cell receptor beta chains sequenced from a single sample in a study of shared clonotypes between healthy human individuals. Generated by immunoSEQ multiplex PCR, the TCRdb table keeps only in-frame clones and is missing some. The profile covers more than 1.2 million clones, with 98% to 99% appearing a single time and around 0.33% taken by the ten largest. Sequenced: naive CD4+ T cells sorted from blood. Subset in this sample: CD45RA+ positively selected. All receptors come from a man aged 30 to 45 in good health.

The rearrangement uses TRBV19 and TRBJ1-2; D ambiguous. CDR1 LNHDA and CDR2 SQIVND come from the germline V gene (reference sequence). With 10 bases removed from V and 4 bases from J, the gap between germline ends came to 19 bases. This CDR3 spans 14 amino acids. The CDR3 sequence: CATSAPGRSYGYTF. The CDR3 DNA reads TGTGCCACCTCAGCGCCCGGGAGAAGCTATGGCTACACCTTC.

The CDR3 DNA follows: TGTGCCACCAGCAGGGACGGGACAGGCAATCAGCCCCAGCATTTT. It yields the protein CATSRDGTGNQPQHF. This rearrangement joins TRBV15 to TRBJ1-5, with TRBD1 identical over 7 bases. V gave up 3 bases and J gave up 2 bases; unmatched junction bases: 4. The CDR3 has 15 residues. Germline assignment: CDR1 LNHNV and CDR2 YYDKDF (reference sequence).

The chain uses TRBV4-1 and TRBJ1-4; 9 bases align to TRBD1. V was pared by 4 bases and J by 2 bases, with 8 bases of the junction left unmatched. The length of the CDR3 is 17 residues. Per germline, CDR1 MGHRA and CDR2 YSYEKL. The CDR3 loop reads CASSRRLGQGTNEKLFF. CDR3 in DNA: TGCGCCAGCAGCCGACGACTCGGACAGGGGACTAATGAAAAACTGTTTTTT.

The chain uses TRBV7-9 and TRBJ2-7; weak D call: TRBD1 (5 bases). The CDR3 spans 13 residues. Deletions cut 5 bases from V and 2 bases from J, with 10 bases between. Germline V lookup: CDR1 SEHNR, CDR2 FQNEAQ (reference sequence). The CDR3 DNA reads TGTGCCAGCAGCCCAACGACAGCCTACGAGCAGTACTTC. It yields the protein CASSPTTAYEQYF.

Here the CDR3 reads CASTLAGGETQYF. The DNA for the CDR3 is TGTGCCAGCACCTTAGCGGGAGGGGAGACCCAGTACTTC. The rearrangement joins TRBV6-5 to TRBJ2-5; TRBD2 agrees at 11 bases. CDR1 and CDR2 from the germline V gene are MNHEY and SVGAGI. The CDR3 has 13 residues. The junction had 3 bases not matched to a gene; V was cut back by 7 bases and J by 5 bases.

V gene TRBV28 combines with J gene TRBJ2-3; 13 positions match TRBD2. The germline V gene encodes CDR1 MDHEN and CDR2 SYDVKM. The CDR3 runs to 15 residues. V gave up 8 bases and J gave up 4 bases; unmatched junction bases: 6. DNA for the CDR3: TGTGCCAGCGGAACTAGCGGGAGGGCCCCAGATACGCAGTATTTT. Amino acid sequence: CASGTSGRAPDTQYF. Complete variable domain (other parts from reference TRBV28 and TRBJ2-3): DVKVTQSSRYLVKRTGEKVFLECVQDMDHENMFWYRQDPGLGLRLIYFSYDVKMKEKGDIPEGYSVSREKKERFSLILESASTNQTSMYLCASGTSGRAPDTQYFGPGTRLTVL.

This rearrangement joins TRBV4-1 to TRBJ1-2; 7 nucleotides line up with TRBD1. J was trimmed by 7 bases and V by 4 bases; bases with no gene match: 9. The germline CDR1 and CDR2 sequences are MGHRA and YSYEKL. This CDR3 has 14 residues. CDR3 loop: CASSLRGADSGYTF. For the CDR3, the DNA is TGCGCCAGCAGCCTCAGGGGGGCGGATTCTGGCTACACCTTC.

The rearrangement links TRBV12-5 to TRBJ2-2; D is possibly TRBD1 or TRBD2 (6 bases each). Germline CDR1 reads LGHNT; CDR2 reads FRNRAP. This CDR3 region has 15 residues. V lost 6 bases and J lost 1, with 12 bases in between. CDR3 in DNA: TGTGCTAGTGGACCAAAGGGGGGGAACACCGGGGAGCTGTTTTTT. It codes for CASGPKGGNTGELFF.

This chain joins TRBV15 and TRBJ2-1, with 11 bases that match TRBD2. J lost 3 bases, V lost 0 bases, and 4 bases had no gene match. The CDR3 covers 17 residues. The germline V gene has CDR1 LNHNV and CDR2 YYDKDF (reference sequence). The CDR3 loop reads CATSRDKGLAVYNEQFF. In nucleotides, the CDR3 is TGTGCCACCAGCAGAGATAAGGGACTAGCGGTCTACAATGAGCAGTTCTTC.

This clone is a singleton in its sample. V is TRBV7-6 and J is TRBJ2-2; D remains unclear. This CDR3 is 15 amino acids long. Per the germline V gene, CDR1 is SGHVS and CDR2 is FNYEAQ. The V and J ends lost 5 bases and 4 bases respectively, with 14 bases between them. CDR3 sequence (DNA): TGTGCCAGCAGCAAGAATAATCCATCCACCGGGGAGCTGTTTTTT. Protein product: CASSKNNPSTGELFF.

The rearrangement joins TRBV13 to TRBJ2-3; possibly TRBD1 for D (5 bases). This CDR3 is built from 13 residues. V lost 8 bases to trimming and J lost 1 base, with 10 bases between them. Germline loops: CDR1 PRHDT, CDR2 FYEKMQ (reference sequence). CDR3 sequence: CASGGRGTDTQYF. The CDR3, as DNA: TGTGCCAGCGGCGGCAGGGGCACAGATACGCAGTATTTT.

About this clone: The sample has other DNA sequences that encode this CDR3 too. This CDR3 reads CATSRAGTEAFF. The CDR3 DNA reads TGTGCCACCAGCAGGGCGGGCACTGAAGCTTTCTTT. V is TRBV15 and J is TRBJ1-1; the D is unclear. CDR1 and CDR2 from the germline V gene are LNHNV and YYDKDF (reference sequence). This CDR3 contains 12 residues. V lost 3 bases and J 4 bases, leaving 6 bases between the germline ends.

The chain links TRBV27 to TRBJ2-1; 7 nucleotides align to TRBD2. The germline V gene has CDR1 MNHEY and CDR2 SMNVEV (reference sequence). After removal of 1 base from V and 6 bases from J, the junction contained 3 bases not matched to a gene. There are 14 residues in the CDR3. As DNA, the CDR3 is TGTGCCAGCAGTTTATGGGCGGGAGTCAATGAGCAGTTCTTC. Translated, it gives CASSLWAGVNEQFF.

The rearrangement uses TRBV7-2 and TRBJ2-5; 11 nucleotides agree with TRBD2. CDR1 and CDR2 from the germline V gene are SGHTA and FQGNSA. With 4 bases clipped from V and 0 bases from J, the junction kept 13 bases outside the gene matches. The CDR3 has 19 residues. The CDR3 region is CASSYPRTSGQGYQETQYF. The CDR3 nucleotides read TGTGCCAGCAGCTACCCTCGGACTAGCGGGCAAGGATACCAAGAGACCCAGTACTTC.

The V and J genes are TRBV19 and TRBJ2-5, with 7 bases that match TRBD1. Per germline, CDR1 LNHDA and CDR2 SQIVND (reference sequence). This CDR3 is built from 13 residues. V was clipped by 5 bases and J by 4 bases; unmatched bases: 4. DNA of the CDR3: TGTGCCAGTAGTCCTACAGGGGTAGAGACCCAGTACTTC. It translates to CASSPTGVETQYF.

The chain has TRBV7-9 and TRBJ1-4; TRBD1 matches 10 bases. Germline CDR1 and CDR2: SEHNR and FQNEAQ (reference sequence). Trimming removed 4 bases from V and 7 bases from J; junction bases left unmatched: 3. The CDR3 contains 14 residues. In nucleotides, the CDR3 is TGTGCCAGCAGCTCGACAGGGGGCGGTGAAAAACTGTTTTTT. This gives the protein CASSSTGGGEKLFF.

Notes on this clone: Other DNA sequences in the same sample also yield this CDR3. The chain couples TRBV7-9 to TRBJ2-7, with a weak D call TRBD1 (5 bases). The CDR3 totals 14 residues. The germline V gene has CDR1 SEHNR and CDR2 FQNEAQ (reference sequence). The ends were cut back, 1 base at V and 0 bases at J, with 7 bases in the middle. Here the CDR3 DNA reads TGTGCCAGCAGCTTAGGACAGTCCTCCTACGAGCAGTACTTC. Translation: CASSLGQSSYEQYF.

CDR3 residues: CASSLAQGGSYNEQFF. CDR3 nucleotides: TGTGCCAGCAGCTTAGCCCAGGGGGGGTCCTACAATGAGCAGTTCTTC. The genes are TRBV7-9 and TRBJ2-1, with D perhaps TRBD1 or TRBD2 (7 bases each). The ends were cut back, 0 bases at V and 1 base at J, with 10 bases in the middle. The CDR3 runs to 16 residues. CDR1 is SEHNR and CDR2 is FQNEAQ in the germline V gene (reference sequence).

The chain carries TRBV29-1 and TRBJ1-4; maybe TRBD1 (6 bases). V lost 7 bases and J lost 3, with 9 bases in between. The germline V gene encodes CDR1 SQVTM and CDR2 ANQGSEA. The CDR3 spans 12 residues. CDR3 region: CSGQGSNEKLFF. CDR3 sequence (DNA): TGCAGCGGGCAGGGGTCTAATGAAAAACTGTTTTTT.

This chain uses TRBV18 with TRBJ2-2, with D hard to call. The CDR3 contains 12 residues. CDR1 and CDR2 from the germline V gene are KGHSH and LQKENI. Trimming left V 4 bases short and J 6 bases short, with 6 bases between. In DNA form, the CDR3 reads TGTGCCAGCTCACGGGAATCCGGGGAGCTGTTTTTT. Protein: CASSRESGELFF. Combining the CDR3 with reference TRBV18 and TRBJ2-2 gives the whole variable domain NAGVMQNPRHLVRRRGQEARLRCSPMKGHSHVYWYRQLPEEGLKFMVYLQKENIIDESGMPKERFSAEFPKEGPSILRIQQVVRGDSAAYFCASSRESGELFFGEGSRLTVL.

V usage is TRBV9 and J usage is TRBJ2-1, with TRBD2 identical over 12 bases. The CDR3 has 17 amino acids. The junction had 9 bases not matched to a gene; V was cut back by 0 bases and J by 8 bases. Looked up from germline, CDR1 is SGDLS and CDR2 is YYNGEE. The CDR3 region has the DNA TGTGCCAGCAGCGTAGTCCCTAGCGGGAGGGGGTTTGATGAGCAGTTCTTC. The encoded protein is CASSVVPSGRGFDEQFF.

This sequence joins TRBV7-9 and TRBJ2-6; D call uncertain. The CDR3 covers 16 residues. Germline-derived CDR1 and CDR2 are SEHNR and FQNEAQ (reference sequence). V was shortened by 1 base and J by 4 bases, with 11 bases between the two germline ends. The CDR3 here is CASSLETGFGANVLTF. Written as DNA, the CDR3 is TGTGCCAGCAGCTTAGAGACCGGGTTCGGGGCCAACGTCCTGACTTTC.

This chain uses TRBV25-1 with TRBJ1-3, with 7 bases aligning to TRBD1. With V trimmed by 6 bases and J by 4 bases, 9 bases remained unmatched. Germline V gene lookup returns CDR1 MGHDK and CDR2 SYGVNS. This CDR3 is built from 15 residues. CDR3 bases: TGTGCCAGCAGCAGGCAGGGGGGGGCCGGAAACACCATATATTTT. This gives the protein CASSRQGGAGNTIYF. Using reference TRBV25-1 and TRBJ1-3 for the parts outside the CDR3, the full variable domain is EADIYQTPRYLVIGTGKKITLECSQTMGHDKMYWYQQDPGMELHLIHYSYGVNSTEKGDLSSESTVSRIRTEHFPLTLESARPSHTSQYLCASSRQGGAGNTIYFGEGSWLTVV.

The CDR3 DNA is TGTGCCTGGAAAGGGCCGGAGCTGTTTTTT. Translated: CAWKGPELFF. The V and J genes are TRBV30 and TRBJ2-2; no definite D call. The V end lost 4 bases, the J end lost 10 bases, and 7 bases lay between the germline ends. Looked up from germline, CDR1 is GTSNPN and CDR2 is SVGIG (reference sequence). This CDR3 comprises 10 residues.

This clone was counted a single time. The CDR3 loop is CASSLRGATGGENYGYTF. CDR3 coding DNA: TGTGCCAGCAGTTTGAGAGGGGCGACAGGGGGCGAGAACTATGGCTACACCTTC. This chain connects TRBV28 to TRBJ1-2, with 10 bases lining up with TRBD1. Germline V gene data show CDR1 as MDHEN and CDR2 as SYDVKM. The CDR3 contains 18 residues. Germline trimming cut 3 bases from V and 2 bases from J; bases unmatched to any gene: 12.

The rearrangement uses TRBV9 and TRBJ1-4; D gene ambiguous. CDR1 is SGDLS and CDR2 is YYNGEE in the germline V gene. Trimming took off 0 bases at V and 6 bases at J, with 12 bases between the two ends. The CDR3 length is 15 residues. CDR3 sequence reads: CASSVGVGRYEKLFF. DNA for the CDR3: TGTGCCAGCAGCGTAGGTGTAGGGAGGTATGAAAAACTGTTTTTT.

This clone has a single count. This rearrangement joins TRBV19 to TRBJ2-5; TRBD2 matches 8 bases. J lost 2 bases, V lost 4 bases, and 6 bases had no gene match. Germline loops: CDR1 LNHDA, CDR2 SQIVND (reference sequence). The CDR3 totals 15 residues. The CDR3 loop reads CASSTLLAEQETQYF. Here the CDR3 DNA reads TGTGCCAGTAGTACGCTACTAGCGGAGCAAGAGACCCAGTACTTC.

This chain links TRBV28 with TRBJ1-2; D remains ambiguous. This CDR3 region has 14 residues. Germline loops: CDR1 MDHEN, CDR2 SYDVKM. Trimming took 3 bases from V and 0 from J, leaving 8 bases between them. This CDR3 is CASSLPLPNYGYTF. The CDR3 DNA reads as TGTGCCAGCAGTTTGCCTCTTCCTAACTATGGCTACACCTTC.

The V gene is TRBV28, the J gene TRBJ1-4; D may be TRBD1 (5 bases). The V and J ends lost 11 bases and 8 bases respectively, with 24 bases between them. Germline V gene lookup returns CDR1 MDHEN and CDR2 SYDVKM. The length of the CDR3 is 15 residues. The CDR3 is CARKCPGELEEKLFF. The CDR3 region has the DNA TGTGCCCGAAAGTGCCCGGGGGAGTTAGAAGAAAAACTGTTTTTT. Based on the CDR3 plus reference TRBV28 and TRBJ1-4, the full variable domain is DVKVTQSSRYLVKRTGEKVFLECVQDMDHENMFWYRQDPGLGLRLIYFSYDVKMKEKGDIPEGYSVSREKKERFSLILESASTNQTSMYLCARKCPGELEEKLFFGSGTQLSVL.